Listed below are T cell receptor beta chains from one sample, sequenced in a study of blood T cell repertoires in COVID-19. Clones were sequenced by immunoSEQ multiplex PCR, and TCRdb holds only the in-frame ones, with some missing. This table holds a few hundred thousand clones, about 87% found once. Sample: peripheral blood. The receptor set was obtained from a man younger than 35 with COVID-19, enrolled during active disease. CDR3s include the opening cysteine and the closing phenylalanine or tryptophan. Size tells how often a clone was seen (once, few, many) or the class of an expanded clone, and some rows leave it out.

once	TRBV5-1	TRBJ2-7	CASSLDRGWYEQYF
once	TRBV6-5	TRBJ1-5	CASSPTGAKPQHF
-	TRBV29-1	TRBJ2-5	CSVEFGASGVVETQYF
-	TRBV13	TRBJ1-6	CASSSRLTGSPLHF
-	TRBV6-4	TRBJ1-1	CAGRQGSTEAFF
-	TRBV7-8	TRBJ1-5	CASSLAGGGNQPQHF
few	TRBV10-1	TRBJ2-7	CASSERTSGYEQYF
few	TRBV18	TRBJ1-5	CASSPLDMGSNQPQHF
once	TRBV5-6	TRBJ2-7	CASSLAHRQHEQYF
-	TRBV27	TRBJ2-7	CASSLWTGYEQYF
-	TRBV10-3	TRBJ2-3	CATGGSASGRADTQYF
-	TRBV4-1	TRBJ2-7	CASSLTGGDEQYF
-	TRBV4-1	TRBJ2-7	CASSQVLSSGGYEQYF
-	TRBV5-8	TRBJ1-3	CASSRQANSGNTIYF
-	TRBV4-2	TRBJ1-6	CASSQDEASLHF
-	TRBV29-1	TRBJ2-5	CSVDPAGWTKTQYF
-	TRBV2	TRBJ2-3	CASSRSVGTDTQYF
-	TRBV11-2	TRBJ1-1	CASSRFTAGDRTEAFF
-	TRBV3-1/TRBV3-2	TRBJ2-7	CASSQGTSQAYEQYF
-	TRBV4-1	TRBJ1-2	CASSQTATGGGDGYTF
-	TRBV11-2	TRBJ1-3	CASSSLREAYSGNTIYF
-	TRBV2	TRBJ1-2	CASSDRGSLNYGYTF
once	TRBV6-5	TRBJ1-5	CASSYLQGYQPQHF
once	TRBV27	TRBJ2-5	CASSSGTSGRETQYF
-	TRBV30	TRBJ2-1	CAWSVTGLEYNEQFF
-	TRBV3-1/TRBV3-2	TRBJ2-5	CASSILAGEETQYF
-	TRBV2	TRBJ1-2	CASREESGQGGFGYTF
-	TRBV7-9	TRBJ2-7	CASSPPGLRLEQYF
-	TRBV5-1	TRBJ2-2	CASSRGDRDTGELFF
once	TRBV27	TRBJ2-3	CASSPNSQGITQYF
-	TRBV7-9	TRBJ2-5	CASSPVPRTQYF
-	TRBV6-1	TRBJ2-1	CASSDLGEQFF
-	TRBV7-3	TRBJ2-5	CASSLDGTGGRETQYF
once	TRBV7-9	TRBJ2-1	CASSQLRNEQFF
once	TRBV7-9	TRBJ2-3	CASSSNLEREPDTQYF
-	TRBV6-5	TRBJ2-3	CVDPGQATDTQYF
-	TRBV5-4	TRBJ1-2	CASRQDSNQAPFYTF
-	TRBV6-5	TRBJ1-6	CASSYSRAPSPLHF
-	TRBV11-3	TRBJ2-7	CASSLAGYSYEQYF
-	TRBV7-2	TRBJ1-5	CASSPSQGQPQHF
-	TRBV5-1	TRBJ1-2	CASSLPGQGKDYGYTF
-	TRBV25-1	TRBJ1-2	CASSETGSLANYGYTF
-	TRBV5-4	TRBJ1-1	CATPGSEGAEAFF
-	TRBV18	TRBJ1-2	CASSPLDDRGVGGYTF
-	TRBV18	TRBJ1-2	CASSPQSGTGGYGYTF
-	TRBV3-1/TRBV3-2	TRBJ1-3	CASSHAGQRGNTIYF
-	TRBV19	TRBJ2-6	CASQGAFSGANVLTF
-	TRBV18	TRBJ2-5	CASSPSGLETQYF
-	TRBV5-4	TRBJ2-1	CASSRGEYNEQFF
-	TRBV6-1	TRBJ2-7	CASSEARDRGEQYF
once	TRBV3-1/TRBV3-2	TRBJ2-3	CASSQQGGYTDTQYF
-	TRBV11-2	TRBJ2-1	CASSLVQGAYNEQFF
many	TRBV4-1	TRBJ1-4	CASSQDNGATNEKLFF
-	TRBV6-5	TRBJ2-1	CASKMGRNTNEQFF
-	TRBV11-2	TRBJ2-7	CASSLGLAGNYEQYF